The next 29 T cell receptor beta chains were all read from a single sample in a study of T cell responses to AZD1222 COVID-19 vaccine. Only in-frame clones appear in the TCRdb table, and some are missing; sequencing was by immunoSEQ multiplex PCR. Found here are roughly 170,000 clones, 90% to 95% of them singletons; the top ten hold less than 2.5%. This sample comprised peripheral blood, obtained on day 0 of AZD1222 vaccination. All receptors derive from an adult in good health.

The gene calls are TRBV19 and TRBJ1-2, with D uncertain. CDR1 and CDR2 (germline): LNHDA, SQIVND (reference sequence). V lost 3 bases and J 8 bases, leaving 13 bases between the germline ends. The CDR3 is 13 residues long. CDR3 residues: CASSIRALGGYTF. CDR3 DNA: TGTGCCAGTAGTATCCGGGCCCTGGGGGGCTACACCTTC. The full variable domain, with the rest looked up from reference TRBV19 and TRBJ1-2, is DGGITQSPKYLFRKEGQNVTLSCEQNLNHDAMYWYRQDPGQGLRLIYYSQIVNDFQKGDIAEGYSVSREKKESFPLTVTSAQKNPTAFYLCASSIRALGGYTFGSGTRLTVV.

In this sample, this clone turned up once. For the CDR3, the DNA is TGTGCCAGCAGCCAAGATCGACGGGACGGCCCCTACGAGCAGTACTTC. Translated, it gives CASSQDRRDGPYEQYF. V and J are TRBV14 and TRBJ2-7, with D perhaps assigned TRBD1 or TRBD2 (5 bases each). The germline gives CDR1 SGHDN, CDR2 FVKESK. This CDR3 spans 16 amino acids. Trimming stripped 0 bases from V and 2 bases from J, with 14 bases between.

The chain joins TRBV6-6 to TRBJ1-1; D might be TRBD1 (6 bases). The germline gives CDR1 MNHNY, CDR2 SVGAGI (reference sequence). Trimming took off 5 bases at V and 6 bases at J, with 10 bases between the two ends. The CDR3 runs 12 residues. Here the CDR3 reads CASSRGGPEAFF. In DNA, the CDR3 is TGTGCCAGCAGTAGAGGGGGACCTGAAGCTTTCTTT.

The chain has TRBV14 and TRBJ2-5; 7 bases are shared with TRBD2. With V trimmed by 4 bases and J by 4 bases, 6 bases remained unmatched. The germline V gene has CDR1 SGHDN and CDR2 FVKESK. The CDR3 consists of 14 residues. The chain's CDR3 is CASSRSGGIETQYF. The DNA of the CDR3 is TGTGCCAGCAGCCGGTCGGGAGGCATAGAGACCCAGTACTTC.

The chain joins TRBV12-3 or TRBV12-4 to TRBJ1-1; no definite D call. The CDR3 is made up of 13 amino acids. V lost 6 bases and J 5 bases, leaving 13 bases between the germline ends. The CDR3: CASSLAESTEAFF. The CDR3 nucleotides read TGTGCCAGCAGCCTCGCTGAGTCGACTGAAGCTTTCTTT.

V is TRBV20-1 and J is TRBJ1-3; D is perhaps TRBD1 (5 bases). The CDR3 runs to 15 residues. Germline-derived CDR1 and CDR2 are DFQATT and SNEGSKA (reference sequence). Trimming cost V 3 bases and J 3 bases, with 15 bases left between them. The CDR3 loop is CSASIGPQGGNTIYF. The CDR3 nucleotides are TGCAGTGCTAGTATCGGGCCGCAGGGTGGAAACACCATATATTTT.

The chain couples TRBV5-6 to TRBJ1-2; perhaps TRBD1 as D (5 bases). V lost 3 bases and J 4 bases, leaving 13 bases between the germline ends. The CDR3 covers 14 residues. Germline CDR1 SGHDT, CDR2 YYEEEE. CDR3 sequence: CASSCEDTAYGYTF. The CDR3 bases are TGTGCCAGCAGCTGCGAGGACACCGCCTATGGCTACACCTTC.

V is TRBV3-1 (or the pseudogene TRBV3-2) and J is TRBJ2-7; D unclear. The CDR3 spans 14 residues. The germline V and J ends were trimmed by 1 base and 1 base, with 8 bases remaining between them. Per germline, CDR1 LGHDT and CDR2 YNNKEL (reference sequence). The CDR3 DNA reads TGTGCCAGCAGCCAAGCGGGCTCGTCCTACGAGCAGTACTTC. Amino acids: CASSQAGSSYEQYF.

The gene calls are TRBV5-1 and TRBJ1-6; D unresolved. V was shortened by 0 bases and J by 9 bases, with 4 bases between the two germline ends. The germline V gene encodes CDR1 SGHRS and CDR2 YFSETQ. CDR3 length: 12 amino acids. The CDR3 region is CASSLDGSPLHF. The CDR3 nucleotides read TGCGCCAGCAGCTTGGATGGTTCACCCCTCCACTTT.

The chain combines TRBV29-1 with TRBJ1-1; D is possibly TRBD1 (6 bases). V lost 3 bases and J lost 10, with 15 bases in between. CDR3 size: 12 residues. The germline CDR1 and CDR2 sequences are SQVTM and ANQGSEA. The DNA for the CDR3 is TGCAGCGTTGATAGCGTTGGCAGGGGAGCTTTCTTT. Its protein is CSVDSVGRGAFF. The variable domain in full, completed from reference TRBV29-1 and TRBJ1-1, reads SAVISQKPSRDICQRGTSLTIQCQVDSQVTMMFWYRQQPGQSLTLIATANQGSEATYESGFVIDKFPISRPNLTFSTLTVSNMSPEDSSIYLCSVDSVGRGAFFGQGTRLTVV.

The chain joins TRBV27 to TRBJ1-2; no firm D call. CDR3 length equals 14 residues. Deletions cut 5 bases from V and 4 bases from J, with 14 bases between. CDR1 is MNHEY and CDR2 is SMNVEV in the germline V gene (reference sequence). The CDR3 is CASSPLDTIYGYTF. CDR3 nucleotide sequence: TGTGCCAGCAGTCCGCTAGACACGATCTATGGCTACACCTTC.

The chain combines TRBV19 with TRBJ1-6; possibly TRBD1 for D (5 bases). CDR1 is LNHDA and CDR2 is SQIVND in the germline V gene (reference sequence). V gave up 9 bases and J gave up 4 bases, with 16 bases separating them. This CDR3 is built from 15 residues. Here the CDR3 reads CASGAGQEYNSPLHF. CDR3 nucleotide sequence: TGTGCCAGCGGGGCGGGGCAGGAGTATAATTCACCCCTCCACTTT.

V is TRBV16 and J is TRBJ2-7, with D hard to call. Trimming took off 4 bases at V and 1 base at J, with 2 bases between the two ends. There are 11 residues in the CDR3. Germline V CDR1 and CDR2: KGHSY, FQNENV. The CDR3 loop is CASSPSYEQYF. The DNA for the CDR3 is TGTGCCAGCAGCCCTTCCTACGAGCAGTACTTC.

The chain is built from TRBV6-2 or TRBV6-3 and TRBJ1-4; D unresolved. V lost 0 bases, J lost 4 bases, and 9 bases lay in between. Germline V gene sequence: CDR1 MNHEY, CDR2 SVGEGT. The CDR3 has 15 amino acids. The CDR3 sequence is CASSYSYSFNEKLFF. The DNA for the CDR3 is TGTGCCAGCAGTTACTCCTACAGCTTTAATGAAAAACTGTTTTTT.

The chain recombines TRBV28 with TRBJ1-2; 9 bases are a match to TRBD1. V lost 6 bases, J lost 7 bases, and 9 bases stayed unmatched. In germline, CDR1 is MDHEN, CDR2 SYDVKM. The CDR3 spans 14 residues. Written as DNA, the CDR3 is TGTGCCAGCAGCATCCCGGGACAGGGTCCTGGCTACACCTTC. Amino acids: CASSIPGQGPGYTF.

The V and J genes are TRBV5-4 and TRBJ2-7; 9 bases line up with TRBD1. This CDR3 is 14 amino acids long. Trimming took 3 bases from V and 5 from J; bases not matched to a gene: 6. Germline CDR1 and CDR2: SGHNT and YYREEE (reference sequence). Written as DNA, the CDR3 is TGTGCCAGCAGCTCCGGGACAGGGCTTAACGAGCAGTACTTC. Encoded protein: CASSSGTGLNEQYF.

This chain uses TRBV24-1 with TRBJ1-6; 11 bases map to TRBD1. J was trimmed by 10 bases and V by 3 bases; bases with no gene match: 4. Looked up from germline, CDR1 is KGHDR and CDR2 is SFDVKD. This CDR3 is 15 amino acids long. The CDR3 is CATSDGQGARSPLHF. CDR3 bases: TGTGCCACCAGTGATGGACAGGGGGCCAGGTCACCCCTCCACTTT.

This chain uses TRBV6-5 with TRBJ2-7; TRBD2 might be the D (5 bases). The CDR3 runs 11 residues. Trimming cost V 5 bases and J 6 bases, with 8 bases left between them. Germline-derived CDR1 and CDR2 are MNHEY and SVGAGI. CDR3 sequence reads: CASSKLGEQYF. The DNA of the CDR3 is TGTGCCAGCAGTAAACTAGGCGAGCAGTACTTC.

The J gene is TRBJ1-1, the V gene TRBV19; no firm D call. This CDR3 contains 13 residues. V gave up 1 base and J gave up 4 bases, with 7 bases separating them. The germline CDR1 and CDR2 sequences are LNHDA and SQIVND (reference sequence). CDR3 in DNA: TGTGCCAGTAGTATAGGCTGGGCCACTGAAGCTTTCTTT. The encoded protein is CASSIGWATEAFF.

This chain connects TRBV6-4 to TRBJ2-1; 9 nucleotides align to TRBD2. V trimming: 6 bases; J trimming: 1 base; junction bases outside the gene matches: 4. The CDR3 is made up of 15 amino acids. Germline CDR1 and CDR2: MRHNA and SNTAGT. CDR3: CASSRSGRSYNEQFF. As DNA, the CDR3 is TGTGCCAGCAGCCGAAGCGGGAGGTCCTACAATGAGCAGTTCTTC.

V gene TRBV7-2 combines with J gene TRBJ2-7; 8 bases agree with TRBD2. J lost 0 bases, V lost 4 bases, and 5 bases had no gene match. CDR3 size: 15 residues. Germline CDR1 reads SGHTA; CDR2 reads FQGNSA. The CDR3 DNA sequence: TGTGCCAGCAGCTCTGTCGGGACTAGCTCCTACGAGCAGTACTTC. Translating gives CASSSVGTSSYEQYF.

The genes are TRBV11-2 and TRBJ1-1; TRBD1 matches 9 bases. Per the germline V gene, CDR1 is SGHAT and CDR2 is FQNNGV. The V segment lost 5 bases and the J segment 1 base; nucleotides outside the gene matches: 5. This CDR3 is 15 amino acids long. The CDR3 DNA is TGTGCCAGCAGCGGACAGGGGACGGCGAACACTGAAGCTTTCTTT. Translation: CASSGQGTANTEAFF.

The chain uses TRBV5-5 and TRBJ2-3; D may be TRBD1 (5 bases). This CDR3 region has 17 residues. CDR1 is SGHKS, CDR2 YYEKEE, per germline (reference sequence). The germline V and J ends were trimmed by 4 bases and 3 bases, with 21 bases remaining between them. CDR3 amino acids: CASSIRTLGALTDTQYF. Written as DNA, the CDR3 is TGTGCCAGCAGCATTAGGACGCTTGGGGCGTTAACAGATACGCAGTATTTT.

V usage is TRBV2 and J usage is TRBJ2-1; a possible D gene is TRBD2 (5 bases). Germline-derived CDR1 and CDR2 are SNHLY and FYNNEI. Deletions cut 6 bases from V and 9 bases from J, with 12 bases between. The CDR3 extends over 12 amino acids. The CDR3, as DNA: TGTGCCAGCAGGGCCCGACTAATTGAGCAGTTCTTC. Residues: CASRARLIEQFF.

This chain joins TRBV6-5 and TRBJ2-7, with a weak D call TRBD1 (5 bases). The V gene's germline CDR1 is MNHEY and CDR2 SVGAGI. The ends were cut back, 5 bases at V and 8 bases at J, with 10 bases in the middle. This CDR3 spans 11 amino acids. CDR3: CASSMTDQQYF. CDR3 nucleotide sequence: TGTGCCAGCAGTATGACAGACCAGCAGTACTTC.

CDR3 region: CSVPGTDSYEQYF. In DNA, the CDR3 is TGCAGCGTGCCGGGAACAGATTCCTACGAGCAGTACTTC. V and J are TRBV29-1 and TRBJ2-7; possible D gene TRBD2, 5 bases. V lost 6 bases, J lost 1 base, and 13 bases lay in between. Germline CDR1 and CDR2: SQVTM and ANQGSEA. CDR3 size: 13 residues.

The chain is built from TRBV14 and TRBJ1-1, with unresolved D. The germline V gene encodes CDR1 SGHDN and CDR2 FVKESK. V was pared by 3 bases and J by 14 bases, with 10 bases between. The CDR3 is 10 residues long. Here the CDR3 reads CASSHWTSFF. The CDR3 DNA reads as TGTGCCAGCAGCCACTGGACTAGCTTCTTT.

The gene calls are TRBV27 and TRBJ1-4, with TRBD1 matching over 11 bases. J gave up 7 bases and V 8 bases, and 12 bases lay outside the gene matches. The CDR3 loop spans 16 amino acids. Germline CDR1 MNHEY, CDR2 SMNVEV (reference sequence). CDR3 nucleotide sequence: TGTGCCAGCCGGGACAGGGGGGGATTTGGCGGTGAAAAACTGTTTTTT. Residues: CASRDRGGFGGEKLFF.

The rearrangement uses TRBV14 and TRBJ1-2; tentative D call: TRBD1 (6 bases). Germline CDR1 reads SGHDN; CDR2 reads FVKESK. The V end was cut by 0 bases, the J end by 0 bases, with 11 bases between. The CDR3 contains 16 residues. CDR3 region: CASSQDGGPTNYGYTF. CDR3 nucleotide sequence: TGTGCCAGCAGCCAAGATGGGGGCCCTACTAACTATGGCTACACCTTC.